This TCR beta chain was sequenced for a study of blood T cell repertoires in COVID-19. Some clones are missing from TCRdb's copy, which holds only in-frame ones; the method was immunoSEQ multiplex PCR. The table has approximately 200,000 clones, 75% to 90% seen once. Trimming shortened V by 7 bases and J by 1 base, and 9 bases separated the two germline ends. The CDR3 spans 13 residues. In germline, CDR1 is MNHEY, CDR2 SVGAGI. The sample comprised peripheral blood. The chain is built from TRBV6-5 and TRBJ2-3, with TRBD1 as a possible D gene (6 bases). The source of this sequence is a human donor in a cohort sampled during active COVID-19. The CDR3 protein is CASIRQGTDTQYF. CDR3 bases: TGTGCCAGCATTCGACAGGGCACAGATACGCAGTATTTT.